This T cell receptor beta chain is from a study of shared clonotypes between healthy human individuals. Turning to the study itself: Serving as donors were two women and a few men, whose ages spanned 18 to 49.

At a deep level, the assay was run. Among the unsorted PBMC samples, replicate PCRs used roughly 300 ng DNA, some 30,000 T cell genomes. As handled by the study authors: Junction-only sequences without quality scores came from ImmunoSEQ, so filtering differed. Libraries were prepared by immunoSEQ multiplex PCR; TCRdb keeps only in-frame clonotypes and omits some of them. The D gene and trimming were derived from the DNA, and the V and J assignments and clone size from that table. The sample carries under 600,000 clones, about 75% recorded once. V was clipped by 1 base and J by 0 bases, with 5 bases between them. Germline V gives CDR1 SGHRS, CDR2 YFSETQ. This CDR3 is built from 15 residues.

The rearrangement uses TRBV5-1 and TRBJ2-6, with unresolved D. The sample taken for sequencing was PBMCs. The clonotype was recovered from a woman aged 40 to 50 in good health. Some clones in this sample may be carry-over from other donors' samples. CDR3 DNA: TGCGCCAGCAGCTTGAAGGTCTCTGGGGCCAACGTCCTGACTTTC. Translated, it gives CASSLKVSGANVLTF. Full variable domain (missing parts from reference TRBV5-1 and TRBJ2-6): KAGVTQTPRYLIKTRGQQVTLSCSPISGHRSVSWYQQTPGQGLQFLFEYFSETQRNKGNFPGRFSGRQFSNSRSEMNVSTLELGDSALYLCASSLKVSGANVLTFGAGSRLTVL.